Described below is a single TCR beta chain sequence and its context. CDR3 size: 14 residues. Germline V lookup: CDR1 PRHDT, CDR2 FYEKMQ (reference sequence). TCRdb's table, derived via immunoSEQ multiplex PCR, lists solely in-frame clones and lacks some. Among hundreds of thousands of clones listed, over 60% were seen once. The record originates from a study of shared clonotypes between healthy human individuals. The sample comprised PBMCs. The chain has TRBV13 and TRBJ2-5, with a weak D call TRBD1 (6 bases). The J call may be wrong; the DNA end is better matched by TRBJ2-7. This TCR was sampled from a woman in her thirties or forties in good health. Some clones in this sample may be carry-over from other donors' samples. CDR3 sequence (DNA): TGTGCCAGCAGCTTGGACAGCCACACCTACGAGCAGTACTTC. Its translation: CASSLDSHTYEQYF.